Listed here are 6 T cell receptor delta chains from one sample, sequenced in a study of gammadelta T cells in human blood. TCRdb reanalysed the RT-PCR reads via CATT. The sample has about a thousand delta-chain clones, under 50% seen once; the top ten hold roughly a fifth. Material: non-Vgamma9Vdelta2 gamma-delta T cells from infant blood. The origin of the receptors is a human donor.

This clone showed up just a few times. This chain connects TRDV1 to TRDJ1; the match to TRDD2 covers 7 bases. Unmatched junction bases numbered 8, after V lost 2 bases and J lost 2 bases. Per the germline V gene, CDR1 is TSWWSYY and CDR2 is QGS. The CDR3 loop spans 16 amino acids. The CDR3: CALGEIPTWDTDKLIF. CDR3 nucleotides: TGTGCTCTTGGGGAAATTCCTACCTGGGATACCGATAAACTCATCTTT.

There are a few counts of this clone. A clone one base away is much larger, so this may be a read error. This sample also contains other DNA sequences that code for the same CDR3. The gene calls are TRDV2 and TRDJ3, with TRDD3 identical over 8 bases. In germline, CDR1 is GEAIGNYY, CDR2 EKD. The CDR3 loop spans 20 amino acids. CDR3 DNA: TGTGCCTGTGACACCGTGGACTGGGGGCTGAGCTCCTGGGACACTCGACAGATGTTTTTC. Its protein is CACDTVDWGLSSWDTRQMFF.

Of note for this clone: This may stem from a read error, because a much larger clone lies one nucleotide away. This chain connects TRDV1 to TRDJ1; D is tentatively TRDD2 or TRDD3 (9 bases each). V shed 2 bases and J shed 1 base, with 50 bases lying between them. The V gene's germline CDR1 is TSWWSYY and CDR2 QGS. This CDR3 region has 28 residues. This CDR3 is CALGEGGPGPSYFPLGDMVGGSTDKLIF. CDR3 nucleotides: TGTGCTCTTGGGGAAGGAGGGCCTGGGCCTTCCTACTTCCCTTTGGGGGATATGGTCGGGGGATCCACCGATAAACTCATCTTT.

In its sample, this clone ranks as large. Within the sample, other DNA sequences also encode this same CDR3. This rearrangement joins TRAV29/DV5 to TRDJ1; perhaps TRDD3 as D (6 bases). The V gene's germline CDR1 is NSMFDY and CDR2 ISSIKDK. V was shortened by 3 bases and J by 4 bases, with 37 bases between the two germline ends. The CDR3 loop spans 21 amino acids. CDR3 sequence (DNA): TGTGCAGCAACGCGAGGTTTTAACGTCCACGTGAGATACGCAGCGGGCGATAAACTCATCTTT. It codes for CAATRGFNVHVRYAAGDKLIF.

With respect to this clone: One base away lies a much larger clone, so this may be a sequencing read error. This specimen includes other DNA sequences encoding the same CDR3. The chain combines TRDV1 with TRDJ1; 13 bases fit TRDD3. Trimming removed 9 bases from V and 5 bases from J; junction bases left unmatched: 24. Germline V gene sequence: CDR1 TSWWSYY, CDR2 QGS. The CDR3 contains 20 residues. CDR3 nucleotide sequence: TGTGCTCTCGGGAAGGGTGTGTGGGGGACTGGGGGATACGCCATGGATAAACTCATCTTT. This encodes CALGKGVWGTGGYAMDKLIF.

Points on this clone: With only one base between it and a far larger clone, this is likely a read error. The chain employs TRDV2 and TRDJ1, with TRDD3 identical over 8 bases. V shed 1 base and J 6 bases; nucleotides not matched to a gene: 6. The germline CDR1 and CDR2 sequences are GEAIGNYY and EKD. The CDR3 consists of 14 residues. The CDR3, as DNA: TGTGCCTGTGACACGGGGGATAGGGCCAATAAACTCATCTTT. Protein product: CACDTGDRANKLIF.